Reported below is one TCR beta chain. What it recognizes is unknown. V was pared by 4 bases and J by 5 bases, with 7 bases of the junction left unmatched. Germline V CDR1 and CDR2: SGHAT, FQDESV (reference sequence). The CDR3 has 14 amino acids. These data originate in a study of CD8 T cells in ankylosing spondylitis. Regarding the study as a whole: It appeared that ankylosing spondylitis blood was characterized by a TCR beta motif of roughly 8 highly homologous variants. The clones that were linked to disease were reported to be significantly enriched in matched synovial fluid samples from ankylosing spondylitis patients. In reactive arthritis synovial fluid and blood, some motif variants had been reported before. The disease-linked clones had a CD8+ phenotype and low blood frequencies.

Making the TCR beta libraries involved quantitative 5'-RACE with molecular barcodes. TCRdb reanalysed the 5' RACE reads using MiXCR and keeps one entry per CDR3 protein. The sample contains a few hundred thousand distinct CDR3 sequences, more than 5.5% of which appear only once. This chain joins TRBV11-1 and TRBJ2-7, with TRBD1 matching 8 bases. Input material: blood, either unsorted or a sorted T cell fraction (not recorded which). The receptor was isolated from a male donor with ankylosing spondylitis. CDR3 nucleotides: TGTGCCAGCAGCTCTACGTTGACAGGGGACGAGCAGTACTTC. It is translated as CASSSTLTGDEQYF.